This TCR beta chain is from a study of cytomegalovirus exposure and HLA in healthy donors. Study observations and caveats: Under in vitro conditions, three CMV-associated chains were confirmed as specific for CMV antigens. Within the approximately 110 validation repertoires, first-cohort TCR clusters tended to co-occur, according to a later analysis. The authors enumerated around 150 TCR beta chains as linked to cytomegalovirus. High sensitivity and specificity were reportedly achieved when the classifier diagnosed cytomegalovirus status.

The germline V gene encodes CDR1 MNHEY and CDR2 SVGAGI. The V gene end was trimmed by 5 bases and the J gene end by 2 bases; junction bases not matched to a gene: 9. This CDR3 has 16 residues. Data came from immunoSEQ multiplex PCR; TCRdb stores just in-frame clones and leaves some out. The data hold 90,000 to 140,000 clones, with around 87% observed a single time. As for this clone: As yet, its antigen is unknown.

The material sequenced was PBMCs. The rearrangement uses TRBV6-5 and TRBJ2-3; 8 bases agree with TRBD2. The receptor's source is a woman under 30 in good health and CMV-seropositive. In nucleotides, the CDR3 is TGTGCCAGCAGTCACTTTCGGCGGGGGGTCACAGATACGCAGTATTTT. It is translated as CASSHFRRGVTDTQYF.